This TCR beta chain comes out of a study of immune heterogeneity within non-small cell lung tumors (dated by TCRdb to the late 2010s). Broadly, across the study: By histology, the tumors were several squamous cell carcinomas, nine to eleven non-squamous carcinomas and 1 tumor not otherwise specified. The study combined whole-exome sequencing, RNA-seq and TCR beta repertoire sequencing of multiple spatially distinct regions from each NSCLC tumor to examine intratumoral immune heterogeneity. TCR repertoires were analyzed from around 57 tumor loci of approximately 14 patients, while transcriptome data covered only roughly 45 loci from more than 10 patients. Neoantigen binding to each patient's HLA alleles was predicted with netMHCpan-3.0 for mutant peptides of 8 to 11 amino acids. Paper-wide results and their limitations: Identical dominant CDR3B clonotypes recurred across loci within a patient, yet different tumor locations also harbored unique high-frequency clones. For the most part, high-frequency TCR beta clonotypes differed from one individual patient to another. A statistically significant but moderate positive correlation (R roughly 0.3) was observed between local T-cell repertoire clonality and local tumor mutational burden.

Deletion took 6 bases off V and 9 bases off J, with a span of 10 bases between the germline ends. Based on the germline V gene, the CDR1 and CDR2 sequences are SGHVS and FNYEAQ. The CDR3 runs 11 residues from the cysteine to the phenylalanine. The kept DNA is CDR3 alone, 33 bases in frame from the first base. For the TCR template, genomic DNA was extracted from bulk tumor tissue, and 450 to 700 ng of gDNA was amplified for each sample. During surgery, several biopsies were collected from each primary tumor and placed as far from one another as possible within the tumor mass. The study cohort was described as untreated, and patients were newly diagnosed NSCLC cases undergoing curative surgery. The donor group was made up of over 14 newly diagnosed non-small cell lung cancer patients undergoing surgery with curative intent. A couple of independent pathologists examined the resected tumor masses. Only DNA and RNA samples of high quality went on to sequencing.

This clonotype is described as medium-sized (0.01 to 0.1%). The antigen it binds to is not known. The sample holds no much larger clone one base away, and base qualities are not on file. A multiplex PCR system amplified the TCR beta CDR3 region, with a first 10-cycle round using 32 V-gene forward and 13 J-gene reverse primers. First-round PCR used a QIAGEN Multiplex PCR Kit, and primer sequences were filed in Chinese patent CN105087789A. Illumina universal primers were attached in a second round of PCR run with the Phusion High-Fidelity PCR Kit. TCR libraries were paired-end sequenced at 151 bp read length on the Illumina HiSeq X Ten platform. For the original study's pipeline: Reads lacking multiplex PCR primers were removed with Cutadapt, read pairs were merged with PEAR, and CDR3 regions were called with MiXCR default settings. Shannon entropy measured repertoire diversity, while clonality was calculated as one minus the Shannon entropy divided by the ln of the count of productive unique sequences. Clonotypes at a frequency of at least 0.5% were defined as dominant or high-frequency T-cell clones. TCRdb handled the public reads itself, with Q25 trimming in fastp and clone calling in MiXCR, and kept productive beta chains. Rows are unified per CDR3 protein, each entry keeping the most common DNA and genes. In this record, the V and J calls reflect TCRdb's handling and not the investigators' own analysis. Here the sample has tens of thousands of distinct CDR3 sequences; about 30% occur a single time. The ten top clones hold under 4.5% of the sample.

Sequencing was performed on lung tumor tissue. The rearrangement combines TRBV7-6 with TRBJ2-3, with a weak D call of TRBD1 (6 bases match). The TCR comes from a man in his forties with non-small cell lung cancer. The DNA is as follows: TGTGCCAGCAGTACAGGGCGGACGCAGTATTTT. It encodes CASSTGRTQYF. With the portions outside the CDR3 filled from the reference TRBV7-6 and TRBJ2-3 genes, the complete variable region becomes GAGVSQSPRYKVTKRGQDVALRCDPISGHVSLYWYRQALGQGPEFLTYFNYEAQQDKSGLPNDRFSAERPEGSISTLTIQRTEQRDSAMYRCASSTGRTQYFGPGTRLTVL.